This T cell receptor beta chain comes out of a study of blood T cell repertoires in COVID-19. Trimming cost V 6 bases and J 5 bases; bases outside gene matches: 8. Germline lookup yields CDR1 MNHEY and CDR2 SVGAGI. The CDR3 runs 15 residues. Sequencing used immunoSEQ multiplex PCR; TCRdb keeps in-frame clones, though not all of them. The sample has 90,000 to 100,000 clones, about 84% seen once. V gene TRBV6-5 combines with J gene TRBJ1-2, with TRBD1 matching over 11 bases. The TCR originated in a woman older than 75 with acute or convalescent COVID-19. Sequencing was done on a sample of peripheral blood. The CDR3 protein is CASRTGTGGGYGYTF. The CDR3 region has the DNA TGTGCCAGCAGGACTGGGACAGGGGGTGGGTATGGCTACACCTTC.